The 28 T cell receptor beta chains reported below all come from one sample, sequenced in a study of cytomegalovirus exposure and HLA in healthy donors. PCR was performed using 60 Vbeta and 13 Jbeta primers. Data came from immunoSEQ multiplex PCR; TCRdb stores just in-frame clones and leaves some out. The sample lists about 110,000 clones; roughly two thirds were seen once. Sequences were obtained from PBMCs. The receptors were sampled from a female donor in good health and CMV-seronegative.

This clone was seen only a few times. The chain uses TRBV2 and TRBJ1-5; D not certain. The CDR3 has 13 amino acids. Germline V gene sequence: CDR1 SNHLY, CDR2 FYNNEI. V was clipped by 10 bases and J by 0 bases, with 10 bases between them. The CDR3 DNA reads TGTGCCATCCGGGATTATAGCAATCAGCCCCAGCATTTT. This translates into CAIRDYSNQPQHF.

V is TRBV7-2 and J is TRBJ2-6, with D possibly being TRBD1 (6 bases). Trimming stripped 3 bases from V and 3 bases from J, with 15 bases between. The length of the CDR3 is 17 residues. Germline values: CDR1 SGHTA, CDR2 FQGNSA. CDR3 nucleotide sequence: TGTGCCAGCAGCTTGGGACACGCCTTCAATGGGGCCAACGTCCTGACTTTC. Translated, it gives CASSLGHAFNGANVLTF.

The gene calls are TRBV10-3 and TRBJ1-2; TRBD1 is a possible D gene (6 bases). V was trimmed by 2 bases and J by 12 bases, leaving 13 bases between them. The germline V gene has CDR1 ENHRY and CDR2 SYGVKD. This CDR3 is built from 12 residues. The CDR3: CAISEVGGVHTF. The CDR3 DNA follows: TGTGCCATCAGTGAGGTAGGGGGAGTCCACACCTTC.

The genes are TRBV19 and TRBJ2-1; 9 bases map to TRBD1. V was clipped by 7 bases and J by 5 bases; unmatched bases: 21. This CDR3 spans 19 amino acids. Germline CDR1 reads LNHDA; CDR2 reads SQIVND (reference sequence). The CDR3 DNA sequence: TGTGCCAGTACCCCAATTCTAATCACGGACAGGGGAGGCCACAATGAGCAGTTCTTC. This gives the protein CASTPILITDRGGHNEQFF.

This clone has only one observation. The chain couples TRBV5-4 to TRBJ2-1; the D gene is possibly TRBD2 (5 bases). The CDR3 runs to 12 residues. Germline CDR1 and CDR2: SGHNT and YYREEE (reference sequence). V gave up 5 bases and J gave up 9 bases, with 12 bases separating them. The CDR3 region is CASRSEGVEQFF. The DNA of the CDR3 is TGTGCCAGCAGATCTGAGGGCGTTGAGCAGTTCTTC.

This rearrangement joins TRBV6-5 to TRBJ2-7, with TRBD1 matching 7 bases. The CDR3 length is 15 residues. Germline CDR1 reads MNHEY; CDR2 reads SVGAGI. The trim removed 4 bases at V and 5 bases at J, leaving 11 bases unmatched. The DNA for the CDR3 is TGTGCCAGCAGTTCCTTTAGGGCAGGGGGTAACGAGCAGTACTTC. Translation gives CASSSFRAGGNEQYF.

The gene calls are TRBV7-9 and TRBJ2-7, with 13 bases matching TRBD2. V lost 4 bases, J lost 10 bases, and 10 bases stayed unmatched. CDR3 length equals 15 residues. Germline V gene sequence: CDR1 SEHNR, CDR2 FQNEAQ (reference sequence). The CDR3 loop reads CASSSRELAGGHQYF. The CDR3 DNA reads TGTGCCAGCAGCTCGCGAGAACTAGCGGGAGGGCATCAGTACTTC.

The chain links TRBV15 to TRBJ1-1, with TRBD1 matching over 7 bases. The J segment lost 6 bases and the V segment lost 0 bases, leaving 10 bases of the junction unmatched. Germline V gives CDR1 LNHNV, CDR2 YYDKDF (reference sequence). The CDR3 is 16 amino acids. CDR3 residues: CATSRDRQGEWAEAFF. CDR3 nucleotides: TGTGCCACCAGCAGAGATCGTCAGGGGGAATGGGCTGAAGCTTTCTTT.

The CDR3 reads CASSLAKGVSYEQYF. The CDR3 coding sequence is TGTGCCAGCAGCTTAGCGAAGGGGGTTTCCTACGAGCAGTACTTC. The rearrangement links TRBV7-2 to TRBJ2-7; TRBD1 is a possible D gene (6 bases). This CDR3 comprises 15 residues. CDR1 is SGHTA, CDR2 FQGNSA, per germline. V was cut by 0 bases and J by 1 base, with 10 bases left in between.

This chain uses TRBV6-1 with TRBJ1-1; D gene ambiguous. The germline V and J ends were trimmed by 2 bases and 5 bases, with 12 bases remaining between them. The CDR3 is 14 amino acids. CDR1 and CDR2 from the germline V gene are MNHNS and SASEGT. The CDR3 nucleotides are TGTGCCAGCAGTGAATACGGAGGGAGGACTGAAGCTTTCTTT. As protein: CASSEYGGRTEAFF.

J is TRBJ1-2 and V is TRBV5-4, with TRBD1 matching 8 bases. The length of the CDR3 is 15 residues. Germline V lookup: CDR1 SGHNT, CDR2 YYREEE (reference sequence). Losses at the gene ends were 4 bases for V and 8 bases for J; bases not matched to a gene: 13. CDR3 nucleotides: TGTGCCAGCAGCGACCGGGACAGGAGGACTGGGGGCTACACCTTC. Translated, it gives CASSDRDRRTGGYTF. The complete variable domain, with remaining parts taken from reference TRBV5-4 and TRBJ1-2, reads ETGVTQSPTHLIKTRGQQVTLRCSSQSGHNTVSWYQQALGQGPQFIFQYYREEENGRGNFPPRFSGLQFPNYSSELNVNALELDDSALYLCASSDRDRRTGGYTFGSGTRLTVV.

The chain is built from TRBV5-4 and TRBJ2-1, with 12 nucleotides matching TRBD2. The CDR3 spans 15 residues. Germline CDR1 reads SGHNT; CDR2 reads YYREEE (reference sequence). V shed 2 bases and J 7 bases; nucleotides not matched to a gene: 4. CDR3 sequence (DNA): TGTGCCAGCAGCTTCGGACTAGCGGGAAGTAATGAGCAGTTCTTC. Protein sequence: CASSFGLAGSNEQFF.

V gene TRBV14 combines with J gene TRBJ2-7; 13 bases agree with TRBD2. The germline V gene encodes CDR1 SGHDN and CDR2 FVKESK. The CDR3 is 20 residues long. Losses at the gene ends were 1 base for V and 2 bases for J; bases not matched to a gene: 14. The CDR3 DNA follows: TGTGCCAGCAGCCAAGCCTGGACTAGCGGGAGCCAATGGGGGGCCTACGAGCAGTACTTC. This gives the protein CASSQAWTSGSQWGAYEQYF.

The genes are TRBV9 and TRBJ2-1; 9 nucleotides agree with TRBD2. The V and J ends lost 2 bases and 3 bases, in that order; junction bases with no gene match: 9. Looked up from germline, CDR1 is SGDLS and CDR2 is YYNGEE. The CDR3 spans 17 residues. The CDR3 is CASSVATGLAFYNEQFF. The CDR3 coding sequence is TGTGCCAGCAGCGTGGCAACGGGACTAGCTTTCTACAATGAGCAGTTCTTC.

The rearrangement links TRBV18 to TRBJ2-3; D perhaps matches TRBD2 (5 bases). CDR3 length equals 15 residues. The V and J ends lost 2 bases and 2 bases respectively, with 11 bases between them. CDR1 and CDR2 (germline): KGHSH, LQKENI. CDR3 in amino acids: CASSPLTGNTDTQYF. DNA of the CDR3: TGTGCCAGCTCACCATTAACGGGAAACACAGATACGCAGTATTTT.

This rearrangement joins TRBV29-1 to TRBJ2-3; D may be TRBD1 (5 bases). CDR1 is SQVTM and CDR2 is ANQGSEA in the germline V gene. This CDR3 has 14 amino acids. V was shortened by 2 bases and J by 1 base, with 10 bases between the two germline ends. DNA of the CDR3: TGCAGCGTTGAACTTCCGACAGGCACAGATACGCAGTATTTT. Its protein product is CSVELPTGTDTQYF.

This chain links TRBV7-8 with TRBJ1-1; a possible D gene is TRBD1 (6 bases). CDR3 length: 14 amino acids. V shed 2 bases and J shed 1 base, with 8 bases lying between them. In germline, CDR1 is SGHVS, CDR2 FQNEAQ. The CDR3 reads CASSLTGTNTEAFF. CDR3 in DNA: TGTGCCAGCAGCTTAACAGGGACGAACACTGAAGCTTTCTTT.

The chain employs TRBV7-2 and TRBJ1-1; TRBD1 might be the D (5 bases). Germline V gene lookup returns CDR1 SGHTA and CDR2 FQGNSA. Trimming stripped 5 bases from V and 6 bases from J, with 16 bases between. The CDR3 extends over 14 amino acids. For the CDR3, the DNA is TGTGCCAGCAGCCCCTCGGGGGGTCCGGCTGAAGCTTTCTTT. Its translation is CASSPSGGPAEAFF. Based on the CDR3 plus reference TRBV7-2 and TRBJ1-1, the full variable domain is GAGVSQSPSNKVTEKGKDVELRCDPISGHTALYWYRQSLGQGLEFLIYFQGNSAPDKSGLPSDRFSAERTGGSVSTLTIQRTQQEDSAVYLCASSPSGGPAEAFFGQGTRLTVV.

V is TRBV9 and J is TRBJ1-2; 12 bases agree with TRBD1. This CDR3 spans 17 amino acids. In germline, CDR1 is SGDLS, CDR2 YYNGEE. The trim removed 3 bases at V and 8 bases at J, leaving 14 bases unmatched. CDR3 sequence reads: CASSGTGTGGTLGGYTF. The CDR3 nucleotides are TGTGCCAGCAGCGGCACCGGGACAGGGGGCACCCTTGGCGGCTACACCTTC. Full variable domain (remainder filled in from reference TRBV9 and TRBJ1-2): DSGVTQTPKHLITATGQRVTLRCSPRSGDLSVYWYQQSLDQGLQFLIQYYNGEERAKGNILERFSAQQFPDLHSELNLSSLELGDSALYFCASSGTGTGGTLGGYTFGSGTRLTVV.

V gene TRBV15 combines with J gene TRBJ1-3; TRBD1 agrees at 7 bases. Unmatched junction bases numbered 13, after V lost 4 bases and J lost 4 bases. This CDR3 is 17 amino acids long. Germline V gene lookup returns CDR1 LNHNV and CDR2 YYDKDF (reference sequence). CDR3 sequence (DNA): TGTGCCACCAGCACACCCAAGGGACAGAACTACGGAAACACCATATATTTT. Translation: CATSTPKGQNYGNTIYF.

The V call is TRBV28, the J call TRBJ2-1, with D uncertain. Germline V CDR1 and CDR2: MDHEN, SYDVKM. Trimming pared 2 bases from V and 3 bases from J, leaving 5 bases between. The length of the CDR3 is 13 residues. This chain's CDR3 is CASSLADYNEQFF. CDR3 sequence (DNA): TGTGCCAGCAGTTTAGCGGACTACAATGAGCAGTTCTTC.

This rearrangement joins TRBV4-1 to TRBJ2-7, with no clear D. CDR3 length: 13 amino acids. V was clipped by 4 bases and J by 3 bases, with 10 bases between them. The germline V gene encodes CDR1 MGHRA and CDR2 YSYEKL. The CDR3 nucleotides read TGCGCCAGCAGCCCCCGACTTGGCTACGAGCAGTACTTC. Encoded protein: CASSPRLGYEQYF.

This chain links TRBV4-2 with TRBJ2-7, with 12 bases identical to TRBD2. Germline CDR1 LGHNA, CDR2 YNFKEQ. The CDR3 length is 14 residues. The J segment lost 6 bases and the V segment lost 3 bases, leaving 3 bases of the junction unmatched. This CDR3 reads CASSQGLAGGEQYF. The CDR3 bases are TGTGCCAGCAGCCAGGGACTAGCGGGCGGCGAGCAGTACTTC.

The chain joins TRBV11-2 to TRBJ2-7; a weak D match, TRBD1 (5 bases). The CDR3 is 11 residues long. V was trimmed by 3 bases and J by 7 bases, leaving 7 bases between them. Germline V gene sequence: CDR1 SGHAT, CDR2 FQNNGV. This chain's CDR3 is CASSLGQEQYF. DNA of the CDR3: TGTGCCAGCAGCTTGGGGCAGGAGCAGTACTTC. Filled out from reference TRBV11-2 and TRBJ2-7, the complete variable domain reads EAGVAQSPRYKIIEKRQSVAFWCNPISGHATLYWYQQILGQGPKLLIQFQNNGVVDDSQLPKDRFSAERLKGVDSTLKIQPAKLEDSAVYLCASSLGQEQYFGPGTRLTVT.

CDR3 sequence (DNA): TGTGCCAGCTCAAGGGGTGGCAATCAGCCCCAGCATTTT. This translates into CASSRGGNQPQHF. The rearrangement joins TRBV25-1 to TRBJ1-5; a weak D match, TRBD1 (5 bases). This CDR3 has 13 amino acids. V was trimmed by 8 bases and J by 2 bases, leaving 10 bases between them. The germline CDR1 and CDR2 sequences are MGHDK and SYGVNS.

The V call is TRBV6-5, the J call TRBJ2-5; D is possibly TRBD1 (6 bases). The J call is doubtful: the DNA matches TRBJ2-7 better. This CDR3 comprises 15 residues. Germline V gene data show CDR1 as MNHEY and CDR2 as SVGAGI. The CDR3 DNA sequence: TGTGCCAGCAGACCGGGACAACAATCCTCCTACGAGCAGTACTTC. This sequence encodes CASRPGQQSSYEQYF.

The rearrangement joins TRBV11-2 to TRBJ2-1; TRBD2 agrees at 7 bases. Germline-derived CDR1 and CDR2 are SGHAT and FQNNGV. The V and J ends lost 7 bases and 2 bases, in that order; junction bases with no gene match: 8. This CDR3 region has 15 residues. The CDR3 reads CASTRWEGPYNEQFF. The CDR3 DNA sequence: TGTGCCAGCACCAGATGGGAGGGACCCTACAATGAGCAGTTCTTC.

The chain combines TRBV5-1 with TRBJ2-3, with D perhaps matching TRBD2 (5 bases). The V gene's germline CDR1 is SGHRS and CDR2 YFSETQ. Trimming shortened V by 3 bases and J by 6 bases, and 14 bases separated the two germline ends. CDR3 length equals 14 residues. DNA for the CDR3: TGCGCCAGCAGCTCTGAGCGGCCCGGGGATACGCAGTATTTT. This codes for CASSSERPGDTQYF.